This T cell receptor (beta chain) was sequenced for a study of glioma-infiltrating T cells after dendritic cell vaccination. Study-wide context: Dendritic cell vaccine was injected intradermally three times, biweekly. Broader study findings: Higher pretreatment TIL content predicted longer progression-free time and survival.

The method was immunoSEQ multiplex PCR; TCRdb's version includes in-frame clones alone and lacks a portion of them. The sample lists about 64,000 clones, 82% occurring once. As for this clone: Its antigen is still unknown.

Selection required adequate fresh-frozen tumor tissue plus more than two years' survival data. All glioblastoma patients lacked an isocitrate dehydrogenase mutation. Germline lookup yields CDR1 MNHNS and CDR2 SASEGT. The germline V and J ends were trimmed by 8 bases and 1 base, with 15 bases remaining between them. This CDR3 is 14 amino acids long. This specimen was blood, taken before dendritic cell vaccination. The source is a human donor with glioblastoma. The chain couples TRBV6-1 to TRBJ2-7; D is perhaps TRBD2 (7 bases). DNA for the CDR3: TGTGCCAGCTTGGAGGGGGGGCTTTCCTACGAGCAGTACTTC. It translates to CASLEGGLSYEQYF.